A single sample is the source of the 23 T cell receptor beta chains below, sequenced in a study of blood T cells in healthy people across ages. Using a J-beta primer mix together with a sample-barcoded 5' primer, a second PCR was run for about 6 to 11 cycles. TCRdb called the 5' RACE reads again in MiXCR, with one record for every CDR3 protein. The sample carries roughly 640,000 distinct CDR3 sequences, about 28% recorded once. Sequencing used blood. These receptors all come from a woman older than 75 in good health.

V gene TRBV27 combines with J gene TRBJ1-1; D is undetermined. The CDR3 totals 15 residues. Deletions cut 5 bases from V and 6 bases from J, with 19 bases between. CDR1 is MNHEY and CDR2 is SMNVEV in the germline V gene (reference sequence). CDR3 DNA: TGTGCCAGCAGTAACCGCAAGGGAGTTCGATCTGAAGCTTTCTTT. It specifies CASSNRKGVRSEAFF.

CDR3 region: CASRTAANTGELFF. CDR3 DNA sequence: TGTGCCAGCCGGACCGCCGCGAACACCGGGGAGCTGTTTTTT. The chain couples TRBV11-2 to TRBJ2-2; D is ambiguous. The CDR3 spans 14 residues. Deletions cut 8 bases from V and 0 bases from J, with 10 bases between. Germline V gives CDR1 SGHAT, CDR2 FQNNGV.

This chain joins TRBV12-3 or TRBV12-4 and TRBJ2-7; D gene uncertain. This CDR3 spans 11 amino acids. Trimming took off 8 bases at V and 3 bases at J, with 8 bases between the two ends. The CDR3 sequence: CASGHGYEQYF. The CDR3 DNA is TGTGCCAGCGGGCACGGCTACGAGCAGTACTTC.

About this clonotype itself: A much larger clone sits a single nucleotide away, making a read error possible. CDR3 loop: CASSEPAGGQDTQYF. The CDR3 DNA reads as TGTGCCAGCAGTGAACCAGCGGGGGGGCAAGATACGCAGTATTTT. The chain uses TRBV28 and TRBJ2-3; TRBD2 aligns across 10 bases. Per germline, CDR1 MDHEN and CDR2 SYDVKM. The CDR3 contains 15 residues. V was pared by 5 bases and J by 5 bases, with 7 bases of the junction left unmatched. The full variable domain, in which reference TRBV28 and TRBJ2-3 provide the parts outside the CDR3, is DVKVTQSSRYLVKRTGEKVFLECVQDMDHENMFWYRQDPGLGLRLIYFSYDVKMKEKGDIPEGYSVSREKKERFSLILESASTNQTSMYLCASSEPAGGQDTQYFGPGTRLTVL.

Comment on this clonotype: Being one base from a much bigger clone, this may be a read error. The CDR3 DNA reads as TGTGCCTGCAGCACTAGACTAGCGGGGAGTCTCACAGATACGCAGTATTTT. It codes for CACSTRLAGSLTDTQYF. V and J are TRBV11-2 and TRBJ2-3, with 11 bases that match TRBD2. Per the germline V gene, CDR1 is SGHAT and CDR2 is FQNNGV. The CDR3 totals 17 residues.

This clonotype was recorded many times. The chain combines TRBV20-1 with TRBJ2-7, with a tentative D call TRBD2 (6 bases). The CDR3 consists of 12 residues. V was shortened by 6 bases and J by 0 bases, with 9 bases between the two germline ends. Germline loops: CDR1 DFQATT, CDR2 SNEGSKA (reference sequence). The CDR3 spells CSAEGPSYEQYF. DNA of the CDR3: TGCAGTGCGGAGGGGCCCTCCTACGAGCAGTACTTC.

On this clonotype itself: Just one base apart from a much larger clone, this may be a read error. The V and J genes are TRBV7-6 and TRBJ1-5; 7 nucleotides line up with TRBD1. The CDR3 sequence is 16 residues long. From germline, CDR1 is SGHVS and CDR2 FNYEAQ. CDR3 residues: CAGSLVPTGYDQPQHF. The CDR3 DNA reads as TGTGCCGGCAGCTTAGTACCGACAGGGTATGATCAGCCCCAGCATTTT.

This clonotype was found many times. The chain uses TRBV5-4 and TRBJ2-1; TRBD1 is a possible D gene (5 bases). Germline CDR1 SGHNT, CDR2 YYREEE (reference sequence). The CDR3 has 15 amino acids. V gave up 0 bases and J gave up 0 bases, with 7 bases separating them. CDR3 coding DNA: TGTGCCAGCAGCTTGGACAGGTTCTCCTACAATGAGCAGTTCTTC. Residues: CASSLDRFSYNEQFF.

This clonotype was found once. This chain uses TRBV7-2 with TRBJ2-1, with D uncertain. The germline V and J ends were trimmed by 1 base and 11 bases, with 6 bases remaining between them. This CDR3 comprises 11 residues. Germline-derived CDR1 and CDR2 are SGHTA and FQGNSA. CDR3 loop: CASSLVNQQFF. CDR3 nucleotides: TGTGCCAGCAGCTTAGTAAATCAGCAGTTCTTC. Full variable domain (missing parts from reference TRBV7-2 and TRBJ2-1): GAGVSQSPSNKVTEKGKDVELRCDPISGHTALYWYRQSLGQGLEFLIYFQGNSAPDKSGLPSDRFSAERTGGSVSTLTIQRTQQEDSAVYLCASSLVNQQFFGPGTRLTVL.

This clonotype appeared many times. The CDR3 bases are TGTGCCAGCGCCGAACGTCCCTACACCTTC. Protein sequence: CASAERPYTF. The V gene is TRBV6-1, the J gene TRBJ1-2; D is uncertain. V was pared by 8 bases and J by 10 bases, with 11 bases between. The CDR3 sequence is 10 residues long. Germline V gene data show CDR1 as MNHNS and CDR2 as SASEGT.

In regard to this clonotype: At one end, the junction sequence differs from germline, possibly due to a read error. The V gene is TRBV27, the J gene TRBJ1-2; no definite D call. Germline CDR1 is MNHEY and CDR2 is SMNVEV (reference sequence). The CDR3 is 15 residues long. The CDR3 DNA is TGTGCCAGCAGTCCCGCCCGGAACATCTATTATGGGTACACCTTC. Amino acid sequence: CASSPARNIYYGYTF.

This clonotype was counted between two and nine times. This sequence may be a read error, since a much larger clone differs from it by one base. The gene calls are TRBV20-1 and TRBJ2-4; the match to TRBD1 covers 7 bases. Germline CDR1 DFQATT, CDR2 SNEGSKA (reference sequence). The CDR3 runs 16 residues. The V gene end was trimmed by 6 bases and the J gene end by 3 bases; junction bases not matched to a gene: 14. The CDR3 is CSARTGELLVKNIQYF. The CDR3 region has the DNA TGCAGTGCGCGGACAGGCGAATTACTAGTCAAAAACATTCAGTACTTC.

This clonotype appeared a few times. The genes are TRBV30 and TRBJ2-3, with a possible D match to TRBD2 (6 bases). Trimming removed 4 bases from V and 9 bases from J, with 17 bases in between. Germline V CDR1 and CDR2: GTSNPN, SVGIG (reference sequence). The CDR3 loop spans 13 amino acids. The CDR3 region is CAWKRASGPTQYF. The CDR3 DNA is TGTGCCTGGAAAAGGGCAAGCGGGCCCACGCAGTATTTT.

A word on this clonotype: Germline and junction disagree at one end, which may indicate a read error. The chain employs TRBV28 and TRBJ2-7; no reliable D call. TRBJ2-5 explains the end of the DNA better; the J call may be wrong. CDR3 length: 11 amino acids. The germline V gene has CDR1 MDHEN and CDR2 SYDVKM. The CDR3 sequence: CVSSPAWTQYF. CDR3 DNA: TGTGTCAGCAGCCCAGCTTGGACCCAGTACTTC.

The chain employs TRBV18 and TRBJ1-5; TRBD1 is a possible D gene (5 bases). CDR1 and CDR2 (germline): KGHSH, LQKENI. CDR3 length: 17 residues. Trimming shortened V by 3 bases and J by 3 bases, and 18 bases separated the two germline ends. The CDR3 DNA reads as TGTGCCAGCTCACCCTGGGGCGGCGGTTTCTCCAATCAGCCCCAGCATTTT. It codes for CASSPWGGGFSNQPQHF.

The chain carries TRBV7-7 and TRBJ2-2, with a weak D call TRBD2 (5 bases). This CDR3 is 16 amino acids long. CDR1 SSHAT and CDR2 FNYEAQ come from the germline V gene (reference sequence). V lost 0 bases and J 6 bases, leaving 14 bases between the germline ends. This CDR3 is CASSLAPGNGAGELFF. The CDR3 DNA is TGTGCCAGCAGCTTAGCGCCGGGGAACGGGGCCGGGGAGCTGTTTTTT.

About this clonotype itself: This may be a read error, as it is one base from a much larger clone. J is TRBJ2-5 and V is TRBV20-1; possible D gene TRBD2, 5 bases. V was pared by 5 bases and J by 5 bases, with 15 bases between. The length of the CDR3 is 13 residues. Germline V gene sequence: CDR1 DFQATT, CDR2 SNEGSKA (reference sequence). CDR3 in amino acids: CSAVGPTGETQYF. CDR3 coding DNA: TGCAGTGCTGTGGGCCCTACGGGGGAGACCCAGTACTTC.

This clonotype was observed at least ten times. CDR3 residues: CASSATGGVYEQYF. Here the CDR3 DNA reads TGTGCCAGCAGCGCTACGGGGGGGGTCTACGAGCAGTACTTC. The chain has TRBV7-2 and TRBJ2-7; 8 bases fit TRBD2. The CDR3 runs to 14 residues. Unmatched junction bases numbered 6, after V lost 5 bases and J lost 3 bases. CDR1 is SGHTA, CDR2 FQGNSA, per germline.

This clonotype showed up many times. V and J are TRBV4-2 and TRBJ2-7; a possible D gene is TRBD1 (5 bases). CDR1 and CDR2 (germline): LGHNA, YNFKEQ. The CDR3 contains 16 residues. V was clipped by 1 base and J by 0 bases, with 13 bases between them. The DNA for the CDR3 is TGTGCCAGCAGCCAAGGGCTTGACAGCAGCTCCTACGAGCAGTACTTC. Its protein product is CASSQGLDSSSYEQYF.

The table lists this clonotype with many counts. The chain is built from TRBV5-1 and TRBJ1-6; 7 bases are shared with TRBD1. The trim removed 2 bases at V and 6 bases at J, leaving 8 bases unmatched. The CDR3 spans 16 residues. Germline values: CDR1 SGHRS, CDR2 YFSETQ. CDR3 bases: TGCGCCAGCAGCTTTACCGGGACAGACCGTAATTCACCCCTCCACTTT. This translates into CASSFTGTDRNSPLHF.

This chain joins TRBV4-3 and TRBJ2-5; D tentatively fits TRBD1 or TRBD2 (5 bases each). Germline CDR1 is LGHNA and CDR2 is YSLEER. With 0 bases removed from V and 3 bases from J, the gap between germline ends came to 8 bases. The CDR3 contains 14 residues. CDR3 DNA: TGCGCCAGCAGCCAAGAGTTGGGGGAAGAGACCCAGTACTTC. This sequence encodes CASSQELGEETQYF.

A note on this clonotype: Its ends do not fully match the called genes, so a read error is possible. The rearrangement uses TRBV27 and TRBJ2-1; no reliable D call. The length of the CDR3 is 14 residues. Germline V CDR1 and CDR2: MNHEY, SMNVEV (reference sequence). CDR3 residues: CASSPVPAYNKQFF. CDR3 DNA: TGTGCCAGCAGTCCAGTACCAGCGTACAATAAGCAGTTCTTC.

Regarding this clonotype: A much larger clone differs by one base, so this may be a read error. This rearrangement joins TRBV6-2 or TRBV6-3 to TRBJ2-1, with TRBD2 matching 15 bases. Germline V lookup: CDR1 MNHEY, CDR2 SVGEGT. There are 17 residues in the CDR3. Trimming at V came to 5 bases and at J to 3 bases, leaving 5 bases not matched to a gene. CDR3 protein: CASSRTSGGVDYNEQFF. In DNA form, the CDR3 reads TGTGCCAGCAGTCGGACTAGCGGGGGGGTGGACTACAATGAGCAGTTCTTC.